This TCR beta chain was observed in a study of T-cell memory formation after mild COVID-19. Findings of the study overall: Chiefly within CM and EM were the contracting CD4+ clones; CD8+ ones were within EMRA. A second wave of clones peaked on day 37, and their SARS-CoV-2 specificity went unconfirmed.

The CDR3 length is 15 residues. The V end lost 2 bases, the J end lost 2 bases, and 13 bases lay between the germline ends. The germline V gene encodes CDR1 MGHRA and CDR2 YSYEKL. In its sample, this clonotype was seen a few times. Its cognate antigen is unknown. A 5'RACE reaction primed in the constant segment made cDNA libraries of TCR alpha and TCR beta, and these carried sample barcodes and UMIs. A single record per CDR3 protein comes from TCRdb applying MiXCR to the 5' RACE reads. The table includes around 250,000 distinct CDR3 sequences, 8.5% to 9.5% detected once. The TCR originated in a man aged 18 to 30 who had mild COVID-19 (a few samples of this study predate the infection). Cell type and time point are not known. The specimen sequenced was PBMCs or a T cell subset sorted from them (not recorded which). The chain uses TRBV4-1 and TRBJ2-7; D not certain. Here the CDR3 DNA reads TGCGCCAGCAGCCAAAATCCCGGGCTCCCCTACGAGCAGTACTTC. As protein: CASSQNPGLPYEQYF.